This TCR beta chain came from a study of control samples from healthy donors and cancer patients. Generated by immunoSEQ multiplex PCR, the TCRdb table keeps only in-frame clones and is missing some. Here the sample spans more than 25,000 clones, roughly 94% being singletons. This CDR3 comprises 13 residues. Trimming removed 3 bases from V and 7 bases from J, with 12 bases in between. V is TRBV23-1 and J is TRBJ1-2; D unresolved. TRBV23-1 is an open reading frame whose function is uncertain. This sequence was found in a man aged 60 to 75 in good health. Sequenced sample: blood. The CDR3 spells CASSHSTRFGYTF. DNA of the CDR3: TGCGCCAGCAGTCACTCGACCCGTTTTGGCTACACCTTC.